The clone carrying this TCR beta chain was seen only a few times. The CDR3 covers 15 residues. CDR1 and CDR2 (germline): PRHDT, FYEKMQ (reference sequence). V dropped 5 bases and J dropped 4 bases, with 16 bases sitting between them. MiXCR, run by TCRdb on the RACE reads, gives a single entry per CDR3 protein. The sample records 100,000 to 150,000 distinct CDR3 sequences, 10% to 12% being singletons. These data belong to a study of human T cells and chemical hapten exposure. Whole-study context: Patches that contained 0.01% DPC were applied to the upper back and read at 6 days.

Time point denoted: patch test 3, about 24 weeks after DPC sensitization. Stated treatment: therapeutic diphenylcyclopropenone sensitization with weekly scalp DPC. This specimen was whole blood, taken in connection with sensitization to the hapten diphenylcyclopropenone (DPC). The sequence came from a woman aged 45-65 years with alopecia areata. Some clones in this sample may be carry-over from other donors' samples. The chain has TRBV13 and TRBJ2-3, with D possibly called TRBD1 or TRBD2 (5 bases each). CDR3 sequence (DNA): TGTGCCAGCAGCCTACCCGGGACCCCTGCAGATACGCAGTATTTT. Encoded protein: CASSLPGTPADTQYF.